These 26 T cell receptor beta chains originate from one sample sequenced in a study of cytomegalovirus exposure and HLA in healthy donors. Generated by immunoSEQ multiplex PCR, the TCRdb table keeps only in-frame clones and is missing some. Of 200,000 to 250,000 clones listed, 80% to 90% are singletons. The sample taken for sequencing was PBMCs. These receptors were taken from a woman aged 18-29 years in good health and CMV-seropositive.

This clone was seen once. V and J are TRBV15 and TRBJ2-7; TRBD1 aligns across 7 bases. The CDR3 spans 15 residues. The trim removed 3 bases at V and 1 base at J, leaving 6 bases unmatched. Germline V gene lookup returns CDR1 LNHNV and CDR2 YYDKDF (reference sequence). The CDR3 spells CATSSAGTVSYEQYF. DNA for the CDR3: TGTGCCACCAGCAGTGCCGGGACAGTTTCCTACGAGCAGTACTTC.

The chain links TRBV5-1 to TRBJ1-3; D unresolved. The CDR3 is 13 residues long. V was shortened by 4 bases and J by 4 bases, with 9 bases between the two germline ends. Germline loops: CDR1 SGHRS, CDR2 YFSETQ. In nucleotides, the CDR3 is TGCGCCAGCAGCGAAACCCAGGGAAACACCATATATTTT. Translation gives CASSETQGNTIYF.

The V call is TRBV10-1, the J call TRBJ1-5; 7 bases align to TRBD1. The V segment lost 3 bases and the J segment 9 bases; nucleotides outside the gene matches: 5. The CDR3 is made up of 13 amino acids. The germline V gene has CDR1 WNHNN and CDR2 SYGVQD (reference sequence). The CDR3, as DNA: TGCGCCAGCAGTGAAGACAGGGACTCGCCCCAGCATTTT. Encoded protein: CASSEDRDSPQHF.

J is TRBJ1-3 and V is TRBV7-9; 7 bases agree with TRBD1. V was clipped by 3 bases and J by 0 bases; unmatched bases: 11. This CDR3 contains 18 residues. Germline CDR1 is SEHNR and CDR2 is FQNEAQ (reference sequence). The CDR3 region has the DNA TGTGCCAGCAGCTTCTTGACAGAGGGACAGCTCTCTGGAAACACCATATATTTT. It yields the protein CASSFLTEGQLSGNTIYF.

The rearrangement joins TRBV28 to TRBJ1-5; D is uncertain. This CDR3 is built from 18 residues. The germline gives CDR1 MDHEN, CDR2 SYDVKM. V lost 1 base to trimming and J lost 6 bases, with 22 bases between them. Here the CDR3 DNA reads TGTGCCAGCAGTTTATCCCCAGCGATATATGGGTCGGGTCAGCCCCAGCATTTT. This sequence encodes CASSLSPAIYGSGQPQHF. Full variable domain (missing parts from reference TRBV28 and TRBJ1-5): DVKVTQSSRYLVKRTGEKVFLECVQDMDHENMFWYRQDPGLGLRLIYFSYDVKMKEKGDIPEGYSVSREKKERFSLILESASTNQTSMYLCASSLSPAIYGSGQPQHFGDGTRLSIL.

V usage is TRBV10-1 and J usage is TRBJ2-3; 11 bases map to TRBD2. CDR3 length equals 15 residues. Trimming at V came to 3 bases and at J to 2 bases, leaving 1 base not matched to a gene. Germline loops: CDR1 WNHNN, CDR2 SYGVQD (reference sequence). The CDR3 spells CASSDSGRATDTQYF. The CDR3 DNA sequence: TGCGCCAGCAGTGATAGCGGGAGGGCCACAGATACGCAGTATTTT.

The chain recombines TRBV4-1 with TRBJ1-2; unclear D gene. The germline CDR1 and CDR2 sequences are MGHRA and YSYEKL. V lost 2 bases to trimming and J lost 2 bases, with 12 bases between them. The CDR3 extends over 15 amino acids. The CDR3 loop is CASSQISSPNYGYTF. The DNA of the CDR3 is TGCGCCAGCAGCCAAATTTCCTCTCCGAACTATGGCTACACCTTC.

This CDR3 reads CSVDTGGREQYF. The CDR3 DNA sequence: TGCAGCGTAGATACAGGGGGCAGGGAGCAGTACTTC. The chain joins TRBV29-1 to TRBJ2-7, with TRBD1 identical over 9 bases. The CDR3 consists of 12 residues. Trimming cost V 6 bases and J 7 bases; bases outside gene matches: 7. Germline V lookup: CDR1 SQVTM, CDR2 ANQGSEA.

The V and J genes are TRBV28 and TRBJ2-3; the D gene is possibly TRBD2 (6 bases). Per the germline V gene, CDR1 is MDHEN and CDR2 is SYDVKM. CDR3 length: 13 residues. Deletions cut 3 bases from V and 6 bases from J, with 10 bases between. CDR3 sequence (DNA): TGTGCCAGCAGTTTTGGAGGGTGGGATACGCAGTATTTT. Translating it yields CASSFGGWDTQYF.

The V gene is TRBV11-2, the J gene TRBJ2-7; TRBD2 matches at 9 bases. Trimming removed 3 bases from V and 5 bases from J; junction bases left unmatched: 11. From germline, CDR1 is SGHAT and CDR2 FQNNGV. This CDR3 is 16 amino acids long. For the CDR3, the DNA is TGTGCCAGCAGCTTCTTGCTCCTAGCGGGACTCGACGAGCAGTACTTC. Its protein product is CASSFLLLAGLDEQYF.

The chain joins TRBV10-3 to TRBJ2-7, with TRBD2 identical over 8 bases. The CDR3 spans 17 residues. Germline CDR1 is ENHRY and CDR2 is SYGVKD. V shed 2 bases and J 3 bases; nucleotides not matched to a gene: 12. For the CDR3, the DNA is TGTGCCATCAGTGAGGGGACGCAGGGACTAGGAATCTACGAGCAGTACTTC. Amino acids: CAISEGTQGLGIYEQYF.

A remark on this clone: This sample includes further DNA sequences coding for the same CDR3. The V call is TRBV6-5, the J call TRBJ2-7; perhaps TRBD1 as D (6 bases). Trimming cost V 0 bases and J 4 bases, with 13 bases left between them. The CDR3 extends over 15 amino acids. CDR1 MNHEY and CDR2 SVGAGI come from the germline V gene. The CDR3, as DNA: TGTGCCAGCAGTTACTCGTACCGAGGGGGATACGAGCAGTACTTC. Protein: CASSYSYRGGYEQYF.

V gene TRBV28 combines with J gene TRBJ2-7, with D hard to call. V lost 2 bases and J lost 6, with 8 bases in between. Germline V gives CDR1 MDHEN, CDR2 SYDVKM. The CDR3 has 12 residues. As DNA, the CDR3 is TGTGCCAGCAGTTTAACGAGGTTCGAGCAGTACTTC. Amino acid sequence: CASSLTRFEQYF.

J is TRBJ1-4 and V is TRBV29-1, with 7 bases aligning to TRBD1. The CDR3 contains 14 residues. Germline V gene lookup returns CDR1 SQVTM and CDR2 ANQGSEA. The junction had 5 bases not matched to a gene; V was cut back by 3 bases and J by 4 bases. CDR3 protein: CSVETGNSNEKLFF. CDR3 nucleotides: TGCAGCGTTGAGACAGGGAATAGTAATGAAAAACTGTTTTTT.

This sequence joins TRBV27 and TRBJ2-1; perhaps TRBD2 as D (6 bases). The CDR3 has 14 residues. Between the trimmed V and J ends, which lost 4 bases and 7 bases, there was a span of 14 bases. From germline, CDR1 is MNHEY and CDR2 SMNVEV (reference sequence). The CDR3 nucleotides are TGTGCCAGCAGTTCCACCTTTAGCGGAAATGAGCAGTTCTTC. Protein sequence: CASSSTFSGNEQFF.

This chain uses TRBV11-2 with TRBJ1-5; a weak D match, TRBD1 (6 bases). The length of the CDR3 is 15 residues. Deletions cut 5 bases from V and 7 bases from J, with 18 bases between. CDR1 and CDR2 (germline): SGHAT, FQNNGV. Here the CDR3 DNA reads TGTGCCAGCAGCCTGGGGGGGCAGTGGAACCAGCCCCAGCATTTT. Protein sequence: CASSLGGQWNQPQHF.

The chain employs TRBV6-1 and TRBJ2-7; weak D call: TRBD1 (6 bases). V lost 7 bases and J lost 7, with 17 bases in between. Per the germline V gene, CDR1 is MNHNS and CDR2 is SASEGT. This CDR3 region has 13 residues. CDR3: CASTTGPSIEQYF. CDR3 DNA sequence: TGTGCCAGCACTACAGGGCCCTCGATAGAGCAGTACTTC.

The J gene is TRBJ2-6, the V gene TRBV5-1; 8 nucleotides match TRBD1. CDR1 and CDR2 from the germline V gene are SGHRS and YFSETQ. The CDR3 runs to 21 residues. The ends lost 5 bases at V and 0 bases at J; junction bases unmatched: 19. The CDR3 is CASSPEAWRTGPFSGANVLTF. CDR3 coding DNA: TGCGCCAGCAGTCCCGAGGCATGGAGGACAGGGCCCTTCTCTGGGGCCAACGTCCTGACTTTC.

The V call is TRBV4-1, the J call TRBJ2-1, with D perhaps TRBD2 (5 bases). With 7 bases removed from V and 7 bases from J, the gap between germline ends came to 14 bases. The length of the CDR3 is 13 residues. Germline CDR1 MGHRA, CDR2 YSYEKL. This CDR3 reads CASTLGSGNEQFF. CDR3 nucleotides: TGCGCCAGCACCCTGGGGAGTGGTAATGAGCAGTTCTTC.

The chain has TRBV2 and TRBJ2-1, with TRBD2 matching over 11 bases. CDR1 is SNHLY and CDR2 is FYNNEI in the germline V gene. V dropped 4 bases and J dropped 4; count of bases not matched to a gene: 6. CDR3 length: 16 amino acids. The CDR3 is CASSGRLAGYYNEQFF. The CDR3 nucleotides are TGTGCCAGCAGTGGCCGACTAGCGGGATATTACAATGAGCAGTTCTTC.

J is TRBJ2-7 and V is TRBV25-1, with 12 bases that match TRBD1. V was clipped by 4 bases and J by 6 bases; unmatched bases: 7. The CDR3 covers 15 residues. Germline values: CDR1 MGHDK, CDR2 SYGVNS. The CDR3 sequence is CASSGGGQGAGEQYF. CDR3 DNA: TGTGCCAGCAGTGGTGGGGGACAGGGGGCTGGCGAGCAGTACTTC.

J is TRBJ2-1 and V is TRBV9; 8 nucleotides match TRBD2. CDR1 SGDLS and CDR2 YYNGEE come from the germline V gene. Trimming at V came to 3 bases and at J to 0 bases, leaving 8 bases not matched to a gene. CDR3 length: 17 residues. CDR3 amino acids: CASSAYSGTSSYNEQFF. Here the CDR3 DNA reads TGTGCCAGCAGCGCTTATAGCGGGACGAGCTCCTACAATGAGCAGTTCTTC.

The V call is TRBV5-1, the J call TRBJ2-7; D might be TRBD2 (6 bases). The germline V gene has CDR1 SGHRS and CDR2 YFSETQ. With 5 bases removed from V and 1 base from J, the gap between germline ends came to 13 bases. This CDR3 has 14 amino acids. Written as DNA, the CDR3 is TGCGCCAGCAGTTTAGGGACTTTTTCCTACGAGCAGTACTTC. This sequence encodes CASSLGTFSYEQYF.

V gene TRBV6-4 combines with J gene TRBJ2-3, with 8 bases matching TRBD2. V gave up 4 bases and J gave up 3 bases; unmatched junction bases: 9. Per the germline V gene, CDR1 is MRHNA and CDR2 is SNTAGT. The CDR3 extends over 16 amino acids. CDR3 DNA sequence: TGTGCCAGCAGTGTGTTGCCGGGACTAGAGACAGATACGCAGTATTTT. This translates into CASSVLPGLETDTQYF.

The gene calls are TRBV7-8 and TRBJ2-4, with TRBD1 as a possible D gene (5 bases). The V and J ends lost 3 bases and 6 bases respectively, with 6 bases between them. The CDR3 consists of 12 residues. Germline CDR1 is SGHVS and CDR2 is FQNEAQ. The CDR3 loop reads CASSLDTNIQYF. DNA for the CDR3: TGTGCCAGCAGCTTGGACACAAACATTCAGTACTTC.

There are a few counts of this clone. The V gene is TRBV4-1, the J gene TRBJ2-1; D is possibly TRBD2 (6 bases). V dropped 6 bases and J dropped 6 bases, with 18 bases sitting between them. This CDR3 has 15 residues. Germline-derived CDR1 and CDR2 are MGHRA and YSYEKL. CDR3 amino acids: CASSHRDFFSNEQFF. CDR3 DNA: TGCGCCAGCAGTCATCGGGACTTTTTCTCCAATGAGCAGTTCTTC.